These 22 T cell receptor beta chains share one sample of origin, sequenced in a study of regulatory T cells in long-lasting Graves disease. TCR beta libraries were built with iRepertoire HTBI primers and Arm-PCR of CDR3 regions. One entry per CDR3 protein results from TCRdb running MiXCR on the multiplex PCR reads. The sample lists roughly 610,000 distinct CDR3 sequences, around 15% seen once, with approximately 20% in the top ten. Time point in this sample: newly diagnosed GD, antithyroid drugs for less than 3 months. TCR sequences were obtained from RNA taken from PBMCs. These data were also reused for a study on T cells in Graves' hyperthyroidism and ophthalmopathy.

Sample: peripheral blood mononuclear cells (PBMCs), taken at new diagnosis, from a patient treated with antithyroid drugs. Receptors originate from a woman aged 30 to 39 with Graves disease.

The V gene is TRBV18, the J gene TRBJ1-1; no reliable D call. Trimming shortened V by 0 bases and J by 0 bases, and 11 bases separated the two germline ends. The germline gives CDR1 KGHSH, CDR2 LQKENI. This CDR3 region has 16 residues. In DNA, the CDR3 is TGTGCCAGCTCACCACCTAGAAGGACCATGAACACTGAAGCTTTCTTT. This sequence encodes CASSPPRRTMNTEAFF.

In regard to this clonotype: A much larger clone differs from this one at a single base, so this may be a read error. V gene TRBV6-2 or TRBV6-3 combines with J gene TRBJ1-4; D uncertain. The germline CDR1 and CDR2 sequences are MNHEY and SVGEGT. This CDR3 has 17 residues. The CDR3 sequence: CPSSYSAGRATNEKLFF. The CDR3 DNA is TGTCCCAGCAGTTACTCGGCGGGAAGGGCAACTAATGAAAAACTGTTTTTT.

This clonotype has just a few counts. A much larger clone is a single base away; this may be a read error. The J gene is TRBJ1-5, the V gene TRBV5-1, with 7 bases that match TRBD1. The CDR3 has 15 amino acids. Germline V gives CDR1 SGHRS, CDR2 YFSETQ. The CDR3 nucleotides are TGCGCCAGCAGCTTGACGGGACAGAGCATTCAGCCCCAGCATTTT. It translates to CASSLTGQSIQPQHF. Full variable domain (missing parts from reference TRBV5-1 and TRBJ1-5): KAGVTQTPRYLIKTRGQQVTLSCSPISGHRSVSWYQQTPGQGLQFLFEYFSETQRNKGNFPGRFSGRQFSNSRSEMNVSTLELGDSALYLCASSLTGQSIQPQHFGDGTRLSIL.

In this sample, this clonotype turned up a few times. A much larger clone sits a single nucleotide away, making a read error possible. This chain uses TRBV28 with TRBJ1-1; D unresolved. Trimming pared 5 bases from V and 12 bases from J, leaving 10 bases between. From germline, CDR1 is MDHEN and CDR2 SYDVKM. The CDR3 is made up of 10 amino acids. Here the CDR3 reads CASSHSETFF. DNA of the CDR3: TGTGCCAGCAGTCATAGCGAAACTTTCTTT. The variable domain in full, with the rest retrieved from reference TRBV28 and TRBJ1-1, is DVKVTQSSRYLVKRTGEKVFLECVQDMDHENMFWYRQDPGLGLRLIYFSYDVKMKEKGDIPEGYSVSREKKERFSLILESASTNQTSMYLCASSHSETFFGQGTRLTVV.

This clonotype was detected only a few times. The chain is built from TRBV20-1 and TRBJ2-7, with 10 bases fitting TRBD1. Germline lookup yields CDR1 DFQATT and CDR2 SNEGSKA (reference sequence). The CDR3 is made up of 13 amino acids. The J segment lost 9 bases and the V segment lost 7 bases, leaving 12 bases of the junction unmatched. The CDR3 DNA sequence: TGCAGTGTCCCGGGACAGGGGCATTTGGGGCAGTACTTC. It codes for CSVPGQGHLGQYF.

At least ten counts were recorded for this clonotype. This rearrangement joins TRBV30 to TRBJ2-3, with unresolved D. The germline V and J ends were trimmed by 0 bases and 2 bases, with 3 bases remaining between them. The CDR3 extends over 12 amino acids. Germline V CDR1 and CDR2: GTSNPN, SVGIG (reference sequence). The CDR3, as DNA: TGTGCCTGGAGTGTGACCACAGATACGCAGTATTTT. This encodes CAWSVTTDTQYF.

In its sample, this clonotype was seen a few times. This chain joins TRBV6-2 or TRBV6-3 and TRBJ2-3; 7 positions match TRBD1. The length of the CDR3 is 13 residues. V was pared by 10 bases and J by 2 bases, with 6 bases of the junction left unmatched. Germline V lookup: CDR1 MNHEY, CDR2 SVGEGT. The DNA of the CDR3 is TGTGCCATCAAGGGGGCAGACACAGATACGCAGTATTTT. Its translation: CAIKGADTDTQYF.

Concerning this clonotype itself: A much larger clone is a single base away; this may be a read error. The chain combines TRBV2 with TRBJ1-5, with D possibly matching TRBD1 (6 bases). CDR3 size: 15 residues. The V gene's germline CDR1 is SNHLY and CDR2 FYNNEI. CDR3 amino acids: CVSSGGGRGNQPQHF. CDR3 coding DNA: TGTGTCAGCAGTGGGGGGGGGCGCGGCAATCAGCCCCAGCATTTT.

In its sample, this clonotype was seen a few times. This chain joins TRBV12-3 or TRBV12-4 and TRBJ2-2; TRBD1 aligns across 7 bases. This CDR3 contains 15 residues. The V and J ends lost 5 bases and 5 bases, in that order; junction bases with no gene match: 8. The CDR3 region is CASSRTGPGTGELFF. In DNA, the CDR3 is TGTGCCAGCAGTCGGACAGGCCCGGGGACCGGGGAGCTGTTTTTT.

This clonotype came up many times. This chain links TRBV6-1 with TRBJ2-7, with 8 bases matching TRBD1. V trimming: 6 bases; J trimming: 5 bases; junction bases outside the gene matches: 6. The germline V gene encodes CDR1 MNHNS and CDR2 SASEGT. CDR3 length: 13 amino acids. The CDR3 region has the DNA TGTGCCAGCAGGGACAGGGAATATGACGAGCAGTACTTC. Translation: CASRDREYDEQYF.

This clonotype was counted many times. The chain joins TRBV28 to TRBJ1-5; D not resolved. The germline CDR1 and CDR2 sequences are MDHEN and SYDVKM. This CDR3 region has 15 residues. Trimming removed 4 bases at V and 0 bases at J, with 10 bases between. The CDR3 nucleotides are TGTGCCAGCAGTTCCCGGGAGATTAGCAATCAGCCCCAGCATTTT. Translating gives CASSSREISNQPQHF.

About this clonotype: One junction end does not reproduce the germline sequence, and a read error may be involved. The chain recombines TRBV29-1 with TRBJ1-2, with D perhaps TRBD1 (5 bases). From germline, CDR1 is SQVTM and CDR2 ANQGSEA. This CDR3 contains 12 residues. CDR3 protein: CSVVGRVDGHTF. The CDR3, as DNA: TGCAGCGTTGTAGGCAGGGTTGATGGCCACACCTTC.

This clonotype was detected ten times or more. The CDR3 loop reads CASTMSTANSPLHF. DNA for the CDR3: TGTGCCAGCACCATGTCGACAGCAAATTCACCCCTCCACTTT. The J gene is TRBJ1-6, the V gene TRBV27; D is possibly TRBD1 (5 bases). From germline, CDR1 is MNHEY and CDR2 SMNVEV (reference sequence). This CDR3 contains 14 residues. V lost 7 bases and J lost 7, with 14 bases in between.

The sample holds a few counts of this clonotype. CDR3 sequence reads: CASSQDRTGELFF. The CDR3 DNA reads as TGTGCCAGCAGCCAAGATCGGACCGGGGAGCTGTTTTTT. The rearrangement uses TRBV4-2 and TRBJ2-2; D not resolved. The V gene lost 0 bases and the J gene lost 5 bases, with 4 bases spanning the gap. The CDR3 totals 13 residues. Germline CDR1 reads LGHNA; CDR2 reads YNFKEQ.

CDR3 DNA sequence: TGTGCCAGCTCACGAGCCGGGACAGGGGGCTTGGGCTACAATGAGCAGTTCTTC. As protein: CASSRAGTGGLGYNEQFF. The V call is TRBV18, the J call TRBJ2-1, with TRBD1 matching 12 bases. The V gene end was trimmed by 4 bases and the J gene end by 3 bases; junction bases not matched to a gene: 10. This CDR3 has 18 residues. The V gene's germline CDR1 is KGHSH and CDR2 LQKENI.

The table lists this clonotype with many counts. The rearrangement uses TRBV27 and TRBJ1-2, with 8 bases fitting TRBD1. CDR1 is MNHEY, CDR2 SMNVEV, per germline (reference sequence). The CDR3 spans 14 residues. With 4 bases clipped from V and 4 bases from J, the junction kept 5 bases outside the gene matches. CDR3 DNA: TGTGCCAGCAGTTCTGTGGGACAGGCCTATGGCTACACCTTC. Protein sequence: CASSSVGQAYGYTF.

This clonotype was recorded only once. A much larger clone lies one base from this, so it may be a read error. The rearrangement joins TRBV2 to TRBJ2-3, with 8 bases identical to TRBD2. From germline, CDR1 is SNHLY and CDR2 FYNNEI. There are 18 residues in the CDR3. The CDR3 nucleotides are TGTGCCGGCAGAGGATTCTCTTCGGTGGCTAGCGGGTGGGATACGCAGTATTTT. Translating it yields CAGRGFSSVASGWDTQYF.

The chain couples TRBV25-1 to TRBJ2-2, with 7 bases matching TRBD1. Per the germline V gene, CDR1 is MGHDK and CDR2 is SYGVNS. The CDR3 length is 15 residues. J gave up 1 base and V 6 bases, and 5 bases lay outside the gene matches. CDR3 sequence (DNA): TGTGCCAGCAGAGAGACAGGGCAGAACACCGGGGAGCTGTTTTTT. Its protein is CASRETGQNTGELFF.

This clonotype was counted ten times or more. CDR3 in DNA: TGTGCCAGCAGTTCGGGAGTACCCACTGAAGCTTTCTTT. Amino acid sequence: CASSSGVPTEAFF. The chain joins TRBV12-3 or TRBV12-4 to TRBJ1-1; no definite D call. Trimming shortened V by 4 bases and J by 4 bases, and 10 bases separated the two germline ends. The CDR3 has 13 amino acids.

The CDR3 protein is CAWSVGIYEQYF. CDR3 coding DNA: TGTGCCTGGAGTGTTGGGATCTACGAGCAGTACTTC. The V and J genes are TRBV30 and TRBJ2-7; unclear D gene. CDR1 and CDR2 (germline): GTSNPN, SVGIG (reference sequence). The CDR3 is 12 residues long. Trimming took 0 bases from V and 3 from J, leaving 6 bases between them.

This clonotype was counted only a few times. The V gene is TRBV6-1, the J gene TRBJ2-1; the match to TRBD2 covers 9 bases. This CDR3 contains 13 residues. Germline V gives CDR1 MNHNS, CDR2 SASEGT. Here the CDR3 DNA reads TGTGCGGTCCTTGCGGGAGGGTACAATGAGCAGTTCTTC. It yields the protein CAVLAGGYNEQFF.

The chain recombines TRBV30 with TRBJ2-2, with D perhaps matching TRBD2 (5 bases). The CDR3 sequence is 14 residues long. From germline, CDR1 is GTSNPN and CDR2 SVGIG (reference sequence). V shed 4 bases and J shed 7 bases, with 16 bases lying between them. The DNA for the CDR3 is TGTGCCTGGAAATGGGAGTATTTGGGCGGGGAGCTGTTTTTT. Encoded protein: CAWKWEYLGGELFF.